This TCR beta chain originates from a study of blood T cell repertoires in COVID-19. Turning to the study itself: T cells, B-cell-depleted T cells, or PBMCs supplied cDNA or gDNA.

In the authors' workflow: Amplification of reference gene primers provided the estimated nucleated cell counts. The assay was immunoSEQ multiplex PCR, and TCRdb's table has in-frame clones only and misses some. That table gives V, J and clone size, and the DNA gave D and trimming. Here the sample spans about 52,000 clones, just over 85% being singletons. Germline values: CDR1 SNHLY, CDR2 FYNNEI. The CDR3 spans 11 residues. Unmatched junction bases numbered 11, after V lost 8 bases and J lost 15 bases. This clone appeared once. V usage is TRBV2 and J usage is TRBJ2-3; 7 positions agree with TRBD1. Sample: peripheral blood. This clonotype was sampled from an older man with acute or convalescent COVID-19. This chain's CDR3 is CASRGQITPYF. CDR3 nucleotide sequence: TGTGCCAGCCGGGGACAGATCACTCCCTATTTT.